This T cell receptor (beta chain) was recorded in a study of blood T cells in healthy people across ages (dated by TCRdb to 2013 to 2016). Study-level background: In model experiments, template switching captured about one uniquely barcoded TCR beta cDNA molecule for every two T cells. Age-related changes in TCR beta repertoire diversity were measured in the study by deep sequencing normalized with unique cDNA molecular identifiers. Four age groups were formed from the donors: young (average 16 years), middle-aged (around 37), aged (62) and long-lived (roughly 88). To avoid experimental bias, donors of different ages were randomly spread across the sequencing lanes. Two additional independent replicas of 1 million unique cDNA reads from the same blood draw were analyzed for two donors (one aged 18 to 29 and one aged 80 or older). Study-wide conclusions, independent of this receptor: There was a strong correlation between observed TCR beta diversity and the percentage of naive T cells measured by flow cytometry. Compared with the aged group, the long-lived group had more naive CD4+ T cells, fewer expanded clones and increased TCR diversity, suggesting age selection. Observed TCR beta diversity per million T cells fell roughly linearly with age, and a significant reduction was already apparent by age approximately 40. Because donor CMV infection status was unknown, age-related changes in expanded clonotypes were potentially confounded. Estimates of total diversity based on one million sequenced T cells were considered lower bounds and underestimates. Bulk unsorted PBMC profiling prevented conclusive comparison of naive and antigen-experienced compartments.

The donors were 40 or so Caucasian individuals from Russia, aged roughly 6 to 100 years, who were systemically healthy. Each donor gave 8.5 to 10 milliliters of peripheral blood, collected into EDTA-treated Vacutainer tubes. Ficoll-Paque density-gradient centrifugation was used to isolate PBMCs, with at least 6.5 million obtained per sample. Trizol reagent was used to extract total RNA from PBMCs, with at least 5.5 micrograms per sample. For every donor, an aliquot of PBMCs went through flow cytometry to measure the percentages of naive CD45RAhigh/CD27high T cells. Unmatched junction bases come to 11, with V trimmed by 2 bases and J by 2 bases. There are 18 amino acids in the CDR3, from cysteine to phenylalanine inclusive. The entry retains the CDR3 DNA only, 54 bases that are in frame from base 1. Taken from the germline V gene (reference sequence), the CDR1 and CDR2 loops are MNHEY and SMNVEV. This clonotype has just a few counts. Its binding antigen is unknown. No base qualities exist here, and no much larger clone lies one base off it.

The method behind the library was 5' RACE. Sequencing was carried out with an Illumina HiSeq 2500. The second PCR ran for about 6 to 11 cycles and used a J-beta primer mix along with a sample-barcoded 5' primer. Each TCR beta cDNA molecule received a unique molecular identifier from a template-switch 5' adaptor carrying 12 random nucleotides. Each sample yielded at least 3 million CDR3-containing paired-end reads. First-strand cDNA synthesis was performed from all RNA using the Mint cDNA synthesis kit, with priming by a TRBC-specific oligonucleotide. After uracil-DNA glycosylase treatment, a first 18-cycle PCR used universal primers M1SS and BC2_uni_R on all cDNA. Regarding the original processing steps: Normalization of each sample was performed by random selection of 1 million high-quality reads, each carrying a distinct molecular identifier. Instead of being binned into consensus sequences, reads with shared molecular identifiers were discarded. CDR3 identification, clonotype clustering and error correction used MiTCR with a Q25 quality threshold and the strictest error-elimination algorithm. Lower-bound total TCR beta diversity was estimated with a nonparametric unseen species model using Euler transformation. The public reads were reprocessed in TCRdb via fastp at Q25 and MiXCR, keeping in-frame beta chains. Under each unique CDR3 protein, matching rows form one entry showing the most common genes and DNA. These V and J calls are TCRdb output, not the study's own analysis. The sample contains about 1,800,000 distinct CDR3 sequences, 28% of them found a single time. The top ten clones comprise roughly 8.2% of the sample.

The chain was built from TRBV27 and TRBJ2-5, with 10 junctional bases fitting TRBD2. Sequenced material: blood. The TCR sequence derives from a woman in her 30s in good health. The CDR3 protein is CASSLLVAGGFGQETQYF. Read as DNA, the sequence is TGTGCCAGCAGTTTACTGGTAGCGGGGGGCTTCGGGCAAGAGACCCAGTACTTC.